This T cell receptor beta chain was captured by sequencing in a study of identical twins. The study, taken as a whole, reports: Conclusions were drawn cross-sectionally by statistical analysis, without following the same donors. In beta out-of-frame sequences, the excess sharing between twins was weaker. There is a chance that invariant MAIT and iNKT cells partially muddied zero-insertion analyses. Beta clonotypes that were abundant in cord blood contained fewer insertions, a pattern absent from memory repertoires.

MiXCR, run by TCRdb on the 5' RACE reads, gives a single entry per CDR3 protein. In the table there are more than 1.5 million distinct CDR3 sequences, 25% to 35% of which are singletons. A word on this clonotype: What it binds is unknown.

Trimming shortened V by 3 bases and J by 0 bases, and 12 bases separated the two germline ends. The CDR3 totals 16 residues. CDR1 and CDR2 (germline): DFQATT, SNEGSKA (reference sequence). Sequences were obtained from cord blood. This clonotype was obtained from a newborn girl in good health. V usage is TRBV20-1 and J usage is TRBJ2-6; possible D gene TRBD2, 5 bases. CDR3 nucleotides: TGCAGTGCTAGTTTACCGGGGAGCTCTGGGGCCAACGTCCTGACTTTC. Encoded protein: CSASLPGSSGANVLTF.